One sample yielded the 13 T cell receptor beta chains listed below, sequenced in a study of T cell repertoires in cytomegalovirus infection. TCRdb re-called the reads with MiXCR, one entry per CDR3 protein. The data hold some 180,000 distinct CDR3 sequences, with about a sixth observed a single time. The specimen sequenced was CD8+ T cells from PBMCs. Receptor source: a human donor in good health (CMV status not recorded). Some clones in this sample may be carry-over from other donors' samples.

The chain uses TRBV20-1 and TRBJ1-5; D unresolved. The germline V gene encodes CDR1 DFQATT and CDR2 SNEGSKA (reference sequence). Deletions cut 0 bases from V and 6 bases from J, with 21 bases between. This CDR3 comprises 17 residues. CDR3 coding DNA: TGCAGTGCTAGAGACGGCTTTACTGGACTTGAGGTTCAGCCCCAGCATTTT. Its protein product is CSARDGFTGLEVQPQHF.

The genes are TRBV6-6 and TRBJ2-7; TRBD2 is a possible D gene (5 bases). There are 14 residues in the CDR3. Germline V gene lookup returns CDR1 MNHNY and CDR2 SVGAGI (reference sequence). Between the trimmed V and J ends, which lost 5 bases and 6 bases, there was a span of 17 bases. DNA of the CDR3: TGTGCCAGCAGTCCTTTCTCGGCGGGCGGCGAGCAGTACTTC. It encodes CASSPFSAGGEQYF.

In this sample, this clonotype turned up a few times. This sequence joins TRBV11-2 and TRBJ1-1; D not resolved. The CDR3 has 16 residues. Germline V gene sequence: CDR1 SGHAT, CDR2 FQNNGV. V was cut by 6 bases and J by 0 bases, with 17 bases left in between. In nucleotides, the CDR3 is TGTGCCAGCAGTTTGGCGCCAGAAACCATGAACACTGAAGCTTTCTTT. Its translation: CASSLAPETMNTEAFF.

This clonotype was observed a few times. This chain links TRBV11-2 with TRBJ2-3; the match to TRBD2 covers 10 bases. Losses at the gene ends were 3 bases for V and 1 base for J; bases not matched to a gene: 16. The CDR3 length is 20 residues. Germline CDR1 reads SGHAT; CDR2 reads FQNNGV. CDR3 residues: CASSFFRVRTSGNRTDTQYF. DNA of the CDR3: TGTGCCAGCAGCTTTTTCAGAGTCAGGACTAGCGGAAATCGCACAGATACGCAGTATTTT.

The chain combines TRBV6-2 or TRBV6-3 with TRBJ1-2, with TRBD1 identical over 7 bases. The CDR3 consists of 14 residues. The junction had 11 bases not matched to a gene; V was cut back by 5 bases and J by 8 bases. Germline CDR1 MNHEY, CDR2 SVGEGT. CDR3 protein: CASSPSGTARGYTF. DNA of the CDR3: TGTGCCAGCAGTCCCTCCGGGACAGCGAGGGGCTACACCTTC.

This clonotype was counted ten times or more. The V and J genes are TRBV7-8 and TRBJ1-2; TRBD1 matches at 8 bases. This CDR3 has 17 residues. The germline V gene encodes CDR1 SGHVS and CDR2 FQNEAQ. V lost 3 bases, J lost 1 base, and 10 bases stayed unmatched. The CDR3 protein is CASSFGNRDRHNYGYTF. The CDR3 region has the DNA TGTGCCAGCAGCTTTGGAAACCGGGACAGGCATAACTATGGCTACACCTTC.

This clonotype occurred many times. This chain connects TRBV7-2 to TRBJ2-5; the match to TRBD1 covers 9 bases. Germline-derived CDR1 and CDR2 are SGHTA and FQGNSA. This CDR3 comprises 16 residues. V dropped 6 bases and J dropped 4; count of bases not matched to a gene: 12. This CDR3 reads CASSFPRTGVRETQYF. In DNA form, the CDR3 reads TGTGCCAGCAGTTTCCCCCGGACAGGGGTAAGAGAGACCCAGTACTTC.

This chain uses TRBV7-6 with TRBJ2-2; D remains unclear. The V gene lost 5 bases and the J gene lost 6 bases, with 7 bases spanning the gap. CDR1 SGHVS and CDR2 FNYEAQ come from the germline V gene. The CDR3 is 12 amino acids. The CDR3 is CASSPRPGELFF. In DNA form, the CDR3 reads TGTGCCAGCAGCCCCCGCCCCGGGGAGCTGTTTTTT.

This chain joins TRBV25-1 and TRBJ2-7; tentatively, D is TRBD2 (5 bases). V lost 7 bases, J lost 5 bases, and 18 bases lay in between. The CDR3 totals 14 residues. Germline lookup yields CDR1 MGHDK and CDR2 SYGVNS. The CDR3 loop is CASNLGQYGDEQYF. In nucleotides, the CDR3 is TGTGCCAGCAACCTTGGCCAGTACGGGGACGAGCAGTACTTC.

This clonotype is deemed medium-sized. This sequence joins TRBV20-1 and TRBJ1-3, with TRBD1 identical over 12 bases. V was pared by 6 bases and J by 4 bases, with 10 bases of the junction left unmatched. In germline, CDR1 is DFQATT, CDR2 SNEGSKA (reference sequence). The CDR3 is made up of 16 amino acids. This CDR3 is CSATTGTGGYGNTIYF. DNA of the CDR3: TGCAGTGCCACGACCGGGACAGGGGGCTACGGAAACACCATATATTTT.

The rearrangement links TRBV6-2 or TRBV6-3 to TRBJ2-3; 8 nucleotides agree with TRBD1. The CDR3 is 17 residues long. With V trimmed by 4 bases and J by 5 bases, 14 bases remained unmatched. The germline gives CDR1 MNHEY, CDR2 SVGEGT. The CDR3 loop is CASSSIGPGGLIDTQYF. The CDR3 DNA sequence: TGTGCCAGCAGTTCTATCGGGCCAGGGGGCCTGATAGATACGCAGTATTTT.

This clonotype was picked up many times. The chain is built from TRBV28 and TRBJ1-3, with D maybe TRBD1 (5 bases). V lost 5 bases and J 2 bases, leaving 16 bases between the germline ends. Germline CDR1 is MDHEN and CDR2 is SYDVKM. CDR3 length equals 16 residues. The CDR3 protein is CASSARVMVTGNTIYF. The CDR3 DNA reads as TGTGCCAGCAGTGCCAGGGTGATGGTGACTGGAAACACCATATATTTT.

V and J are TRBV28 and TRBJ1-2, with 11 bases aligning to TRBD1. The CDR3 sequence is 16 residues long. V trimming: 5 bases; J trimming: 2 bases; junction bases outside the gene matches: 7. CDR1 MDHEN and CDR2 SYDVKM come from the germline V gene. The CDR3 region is CASSRPWTGGNYGYTF. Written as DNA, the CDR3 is TGTGCCAGCAGTCGACCCTGGACAGGGGGCAACTATGGCTACACCTTC.